The source of this T cell receptor beta chain is a study of T-cell reconstitution after alpha-beta-depleted transplantation in children. As it was prepared, the TCRbeta library received unique molecular identifiers. TCRdb ran MiXCR on the PCR reads and lists one entry per CDR3 protein. The sample carries just over 70,000 distinct CDR3 sequences, 6% to 8.5% recorded once. The CDR3 is 15 amino acids. V lost 0 bases to trimming and J lost 4 bases; unmatched junction nucleotides: 3. Germline V CDR1 and CDR2: SGDLS, YYNGEE. The chain is built from TRBV9 and TRBJ2-7; 11 bases align to TRBD1. This TCR derives from a human donor who donated a stem cell graft to a child with acute lymphoblastic leukemia. The material sequenced was PBMCs from the stem cell graft donor, taken from the stem cell graft. CDR3 bases: TGTGCCAGCAGCGTAGGGGACAGGGGGAAGTACGAGCAGTACTTC. It is translated as CASSVGDRGKYEQYF.